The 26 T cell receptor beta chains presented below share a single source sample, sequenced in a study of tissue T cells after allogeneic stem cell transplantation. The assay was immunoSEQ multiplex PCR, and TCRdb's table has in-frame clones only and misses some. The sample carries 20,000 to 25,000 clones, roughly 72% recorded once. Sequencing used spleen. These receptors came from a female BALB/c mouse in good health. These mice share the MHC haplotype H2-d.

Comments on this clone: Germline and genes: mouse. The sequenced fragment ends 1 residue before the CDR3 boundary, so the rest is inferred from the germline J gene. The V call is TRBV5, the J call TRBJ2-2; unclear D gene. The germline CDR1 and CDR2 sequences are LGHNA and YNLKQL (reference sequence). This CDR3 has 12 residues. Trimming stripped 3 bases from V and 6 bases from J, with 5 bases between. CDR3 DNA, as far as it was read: TGTGCCAGCAGCCAGGGTTCCGGGCAGCTCTAC. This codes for CASSQGSGQLY. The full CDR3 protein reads CASSQGSGQLYF.

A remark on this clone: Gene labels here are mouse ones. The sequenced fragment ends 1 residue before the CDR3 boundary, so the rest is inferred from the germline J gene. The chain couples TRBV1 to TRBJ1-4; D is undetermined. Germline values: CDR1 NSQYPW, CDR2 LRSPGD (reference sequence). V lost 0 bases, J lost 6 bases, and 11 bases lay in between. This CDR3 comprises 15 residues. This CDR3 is CTCSADGERDERLFF. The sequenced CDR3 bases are TGCACCTGCAGTGCAGATGGGGAAAGGGACGAAAGATTATTT. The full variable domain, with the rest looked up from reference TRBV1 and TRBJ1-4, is VTLLEQNPRWRLVPRGQAVNLRCILKNSQYPWMSWYQQDLQKQLQWLFTLRSPGDKEVKSLPGADYLATRVTDTELRLQVANMSQGRTLYCTCSADGERDERLFFGHGTKLSVL.

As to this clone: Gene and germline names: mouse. The CDR3 sequence is CASSQVDRGLSNERLFF. The covered CDR3 bases are TGTGCCAGCAGCCAAGTGGACAGGGGTCTTTCCAACGAAAGATTATTT. V and J are TRBV5 and TRBJ1-4, with 9 bases matching TRBD1. Coverage ceases 1 residue before the CDR3 finishes, and the germline J gene fills in the end. Germline V gives CDR1 LGHNA, CDR2 YNLKQL (reference sequence). The CDR3 is 17 amino acids. The trim removed 1 base at V and 0 bases at J, leaving 3 bases unmatched.

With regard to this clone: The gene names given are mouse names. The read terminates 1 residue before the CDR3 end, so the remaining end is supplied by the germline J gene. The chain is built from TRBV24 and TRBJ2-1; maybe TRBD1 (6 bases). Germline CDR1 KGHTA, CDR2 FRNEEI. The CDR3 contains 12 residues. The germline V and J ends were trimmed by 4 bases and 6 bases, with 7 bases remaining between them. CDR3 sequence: CASSQGVAEQFF. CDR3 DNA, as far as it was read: TGTGCCAGCAGTCAGGGGGTTGCTGAGCAGTTC.

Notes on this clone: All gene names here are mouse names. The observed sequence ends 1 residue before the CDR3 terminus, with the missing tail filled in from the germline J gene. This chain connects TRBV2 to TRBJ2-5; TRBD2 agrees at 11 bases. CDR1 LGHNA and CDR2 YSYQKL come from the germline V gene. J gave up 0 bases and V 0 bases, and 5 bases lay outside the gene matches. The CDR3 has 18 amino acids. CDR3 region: CASSQEDWGGINQDTQYF. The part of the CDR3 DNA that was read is TGTGCCAGCAGCCAAGAAGACTGGGGGGGGATTAACCAAGACACCCAGTAC.

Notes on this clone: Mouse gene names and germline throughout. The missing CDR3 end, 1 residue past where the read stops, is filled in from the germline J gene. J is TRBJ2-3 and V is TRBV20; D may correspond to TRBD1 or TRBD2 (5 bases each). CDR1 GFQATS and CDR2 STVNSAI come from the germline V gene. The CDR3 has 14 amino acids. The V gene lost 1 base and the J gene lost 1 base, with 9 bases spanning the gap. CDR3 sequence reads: CGARGGAGAETLYF. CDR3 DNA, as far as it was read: TGTGGTGCTAGGGGGGGCGCGGGTGCAGAAACGCTGTAT.

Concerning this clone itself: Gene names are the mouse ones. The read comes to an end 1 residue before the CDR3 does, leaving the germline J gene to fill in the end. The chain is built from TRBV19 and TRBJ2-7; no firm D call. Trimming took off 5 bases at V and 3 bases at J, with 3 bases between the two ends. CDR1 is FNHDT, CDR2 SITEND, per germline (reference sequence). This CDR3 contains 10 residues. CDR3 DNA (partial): TGTGCCAGCAGGGGCTATGAACAGTAC. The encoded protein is CASRGYEQY. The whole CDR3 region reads CASRGYEQYF.

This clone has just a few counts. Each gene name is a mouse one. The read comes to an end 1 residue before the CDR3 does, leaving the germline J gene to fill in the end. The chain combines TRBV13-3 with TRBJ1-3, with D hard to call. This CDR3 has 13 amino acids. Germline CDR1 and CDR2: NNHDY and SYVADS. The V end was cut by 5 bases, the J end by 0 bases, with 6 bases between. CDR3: CASRPNSGNTLYF. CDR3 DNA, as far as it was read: TGTGCCAGCAGGCCAAATTCTGGAAATACGCTCTAT.

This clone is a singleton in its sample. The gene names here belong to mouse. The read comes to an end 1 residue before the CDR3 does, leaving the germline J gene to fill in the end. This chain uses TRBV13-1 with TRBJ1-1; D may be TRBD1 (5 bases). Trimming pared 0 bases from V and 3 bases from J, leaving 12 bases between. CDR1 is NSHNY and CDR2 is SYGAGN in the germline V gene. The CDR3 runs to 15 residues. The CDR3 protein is CASSDAWWGDTEVFF. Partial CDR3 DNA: TGTGCCAGCAGTGATGCATGGTGGGGGGACACAGAAGTCTTC.

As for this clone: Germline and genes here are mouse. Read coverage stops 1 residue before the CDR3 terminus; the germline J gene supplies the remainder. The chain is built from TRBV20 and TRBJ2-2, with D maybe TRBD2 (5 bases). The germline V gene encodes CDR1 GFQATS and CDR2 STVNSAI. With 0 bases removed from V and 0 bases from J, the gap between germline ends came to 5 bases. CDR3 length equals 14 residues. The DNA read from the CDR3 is TGTGGTGCTAGGGATGGGGCAAACACCGGGCAGCTCTAC. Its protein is CGARDGANTGQLY. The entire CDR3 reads CGARDGANTGQLYF.

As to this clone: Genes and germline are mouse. The sequenced CDR3 bases are TGTGCCAGCAGTATCCTCAGGGCCAACGAAAGATTATTT. It codes for CASSILRANERLF. The entire CDR3 protein is CASSILRANERLFF. The rearrangement links TRBV19 to TRBJ1-4; weak D call: TRBD1 (5 bases). The read ends 1 residue shy of where the CDR3 ends; the end is completed using the germline J gene. The V gene's germline CDR1 is FNHDT and CDR2 SITEND (reference sequence). The CDR3 contains 14 residues. The V and J ends lost 2 bases and 3 bases respectively, with 8 bases between them.

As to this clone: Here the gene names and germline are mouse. The CDR3 bases that were read are TGCACCTGCAGTGCAGAACAGGGGGGTGCTGAGCAGTTC. This encodes CTCSAEQGGAEQF. The whole CDR3 reads CTCSAEQGGAEQFF. The chain links TRBV1 to TRBJ2-1; 8 bases agree with TRBD1. The read falls 1 residue short of the CDR3 end, and the missing part is taken from the germline J gene. V dropped 0 bases and J dropped 6; count of bases not matched to a gene: 1. The CDR3 has 14 amino acids. Germline V gene sequence: CDR1 NSQYPW, CDR2 LRSPGD (reference sequence).

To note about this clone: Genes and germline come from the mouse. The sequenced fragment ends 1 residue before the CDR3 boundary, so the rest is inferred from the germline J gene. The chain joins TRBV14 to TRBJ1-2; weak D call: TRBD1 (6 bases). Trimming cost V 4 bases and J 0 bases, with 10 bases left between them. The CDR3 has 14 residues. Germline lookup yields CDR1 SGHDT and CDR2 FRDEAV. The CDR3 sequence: CASSQGQANSDYTF. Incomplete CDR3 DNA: TGTGCCAGCAGTCAGGGACAAGCAAACTCCGACTACACC. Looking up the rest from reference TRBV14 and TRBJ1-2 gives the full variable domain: EAGVTQSPRYAVLQEGQAVSFWCDPISGHDTLYWYQQPRDQGPQLLVYFRDEAVIDNSQLPSDRFSAVRPKGTNSTLKIQSAKQGDTATYLCASSQGQANSDYTFGSGTRLLVI.

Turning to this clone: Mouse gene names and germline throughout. CDR3 DNA (partial): TGTGCCAGCAGCCAAGACAATAATTCGCCCCTCTAC. Protein product: CASSQDNNSPLY. The entire CDR3 protein reads CASSQDNNSPLYF. The gene calls are TRBV5 and TRBJ1-6; D gene uncertain. The CDR3 end is not reached by the read, which stops 1 residue before it; the germline J gene fills it in. TRBJ1-6 is an ORF, and what it does is uncertain. The germline gives CDR1 LGHNA, CDR2 YNLKQL (reference sequence). The CDR3 is made up of 13 amino acids. V was clipped by 0 bases and J by 5 bases, with 2 bases between them.

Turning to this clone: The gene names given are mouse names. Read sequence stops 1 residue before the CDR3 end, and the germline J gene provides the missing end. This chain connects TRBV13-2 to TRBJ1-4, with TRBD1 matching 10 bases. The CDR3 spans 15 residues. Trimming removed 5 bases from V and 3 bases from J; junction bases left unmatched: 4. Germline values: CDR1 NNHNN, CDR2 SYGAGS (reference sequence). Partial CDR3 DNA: TGTGCCAGCGGCCGGGACAGGGGTGCCAACGAAAGATTATTT. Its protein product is CASGRDRGANERLF. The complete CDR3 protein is CASGRDRGANERLFF.

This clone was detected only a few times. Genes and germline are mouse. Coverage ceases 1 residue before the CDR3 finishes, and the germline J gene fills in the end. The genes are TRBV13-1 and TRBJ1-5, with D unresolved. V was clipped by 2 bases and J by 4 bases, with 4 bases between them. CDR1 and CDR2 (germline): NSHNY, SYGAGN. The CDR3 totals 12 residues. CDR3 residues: CASSDNNQAPLF. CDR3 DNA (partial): TGTGCCAGCAGTGACAATAACCAGGCTCCGCTT.

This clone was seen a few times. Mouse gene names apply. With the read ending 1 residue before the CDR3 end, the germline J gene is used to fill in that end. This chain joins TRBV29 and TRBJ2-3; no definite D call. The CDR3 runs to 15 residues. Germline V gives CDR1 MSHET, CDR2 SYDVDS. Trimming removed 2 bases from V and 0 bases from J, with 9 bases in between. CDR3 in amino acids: CASSLRTYSAETLYF. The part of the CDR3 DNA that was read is TGTGCTAGCAGTTTAAGGACGTATAGTGCAGAAACGCTGTAT.

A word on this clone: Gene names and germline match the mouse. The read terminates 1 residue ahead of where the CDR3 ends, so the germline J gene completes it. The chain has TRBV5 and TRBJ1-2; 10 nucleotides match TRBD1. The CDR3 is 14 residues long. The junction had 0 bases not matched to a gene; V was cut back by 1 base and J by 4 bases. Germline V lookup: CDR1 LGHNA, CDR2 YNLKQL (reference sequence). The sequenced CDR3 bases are TGTGCCAGCAGCCAAGGACAGGGGGCCTCCGACTACACC. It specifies CASSQGQGASDYT. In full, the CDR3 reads CASSQGQGASDYTF.

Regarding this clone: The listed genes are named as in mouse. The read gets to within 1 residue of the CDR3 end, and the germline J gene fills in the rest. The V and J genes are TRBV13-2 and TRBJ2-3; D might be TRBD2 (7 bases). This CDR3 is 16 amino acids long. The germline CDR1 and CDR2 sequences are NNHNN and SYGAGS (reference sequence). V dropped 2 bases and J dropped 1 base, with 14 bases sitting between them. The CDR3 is CASGEIRGAGAETLYF. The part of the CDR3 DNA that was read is TGTGCCAGCGGTGAGATCCGGGGGGCGGGTGCAGAAACGCTGTAT.

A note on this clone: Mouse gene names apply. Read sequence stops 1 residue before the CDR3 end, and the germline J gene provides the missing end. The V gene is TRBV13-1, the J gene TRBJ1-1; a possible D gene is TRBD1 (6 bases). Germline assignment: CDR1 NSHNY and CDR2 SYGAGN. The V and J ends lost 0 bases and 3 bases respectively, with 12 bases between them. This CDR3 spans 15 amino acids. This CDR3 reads CASSDAGEGDTEVFF. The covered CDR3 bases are TGTGCCAGCAGTGATGCGGGGGAGGGGGACACAGAAGTCTTC.

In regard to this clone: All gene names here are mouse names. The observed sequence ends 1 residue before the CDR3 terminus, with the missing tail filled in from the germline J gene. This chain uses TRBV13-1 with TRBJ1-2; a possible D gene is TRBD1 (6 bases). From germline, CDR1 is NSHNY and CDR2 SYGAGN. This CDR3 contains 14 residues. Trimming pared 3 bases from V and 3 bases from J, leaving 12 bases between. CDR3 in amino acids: CASSAGGPDSDYTF. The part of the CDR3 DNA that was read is TGTGCCAGCAGTGCGGGGGGGCCGGACTCCGACTACACC.

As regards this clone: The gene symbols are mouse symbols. CDR3 amino acids: CASGDAGTGNQAPLF. The DNA read from the CDR3 is TGTGCCAGCGGTGACGCCGGGACAGGGAACCAGGCTCCGCTT. The chain links TRBV13-2 to TRBJ1-5, with 9 bases lining up with TRBD1. The read ends 1 residue shy of where the CDR3 ends; the end is completed using the germline J gene. This CDR3 is 15 amino acids long. In germline, CDR1 is NNHNN, CDR2 SYGAGS (reference sequence). Trimming at V came to 2 bases and at J to 4 bases, leaving 4 bases not matched to a gene.

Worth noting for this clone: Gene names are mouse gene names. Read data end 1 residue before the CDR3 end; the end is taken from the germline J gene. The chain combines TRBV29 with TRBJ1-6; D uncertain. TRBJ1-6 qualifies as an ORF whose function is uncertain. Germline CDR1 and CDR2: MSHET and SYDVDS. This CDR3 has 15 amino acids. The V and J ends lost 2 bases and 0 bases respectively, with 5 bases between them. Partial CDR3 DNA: TGTGCTAGCAGTTTAGAGGGTTCCTATAATTCGCCCCTCTAC. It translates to CASSLEGSYNSPLY. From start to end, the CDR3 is CASSLEGSYNSPLYF.

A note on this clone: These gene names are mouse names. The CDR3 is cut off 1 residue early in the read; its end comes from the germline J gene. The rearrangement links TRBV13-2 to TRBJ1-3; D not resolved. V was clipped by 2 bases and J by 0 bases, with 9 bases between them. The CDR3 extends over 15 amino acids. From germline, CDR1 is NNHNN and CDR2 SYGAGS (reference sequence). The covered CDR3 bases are TGTGCCAGCGGTGACAAGACAAATTCTGGAAATACGCTCTAT. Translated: CASGDKTNSGNTLY. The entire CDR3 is CASGDKTNSGNTLYF.

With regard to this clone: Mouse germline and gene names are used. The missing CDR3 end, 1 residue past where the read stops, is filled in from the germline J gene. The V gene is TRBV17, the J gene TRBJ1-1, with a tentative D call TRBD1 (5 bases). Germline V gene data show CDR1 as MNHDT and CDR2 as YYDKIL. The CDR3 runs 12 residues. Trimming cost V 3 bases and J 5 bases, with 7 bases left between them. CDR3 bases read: TGTGCTAGCAGTAGCCCAGGGACAGAAGTCTTC. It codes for CASSSPGTEVF. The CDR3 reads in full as CASSSPGTEVFF.

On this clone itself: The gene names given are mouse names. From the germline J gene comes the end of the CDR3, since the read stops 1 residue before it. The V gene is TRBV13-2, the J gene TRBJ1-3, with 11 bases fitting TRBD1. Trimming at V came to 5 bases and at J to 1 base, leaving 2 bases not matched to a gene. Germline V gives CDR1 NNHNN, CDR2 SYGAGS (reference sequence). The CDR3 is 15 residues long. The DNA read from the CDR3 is TGTGCCAGCGGGGGACAGGGGGACTCTGGAAATACGCTCTAT. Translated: CASGGQGDSGNTLY. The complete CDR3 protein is CASGGQGDSGNTLYF.